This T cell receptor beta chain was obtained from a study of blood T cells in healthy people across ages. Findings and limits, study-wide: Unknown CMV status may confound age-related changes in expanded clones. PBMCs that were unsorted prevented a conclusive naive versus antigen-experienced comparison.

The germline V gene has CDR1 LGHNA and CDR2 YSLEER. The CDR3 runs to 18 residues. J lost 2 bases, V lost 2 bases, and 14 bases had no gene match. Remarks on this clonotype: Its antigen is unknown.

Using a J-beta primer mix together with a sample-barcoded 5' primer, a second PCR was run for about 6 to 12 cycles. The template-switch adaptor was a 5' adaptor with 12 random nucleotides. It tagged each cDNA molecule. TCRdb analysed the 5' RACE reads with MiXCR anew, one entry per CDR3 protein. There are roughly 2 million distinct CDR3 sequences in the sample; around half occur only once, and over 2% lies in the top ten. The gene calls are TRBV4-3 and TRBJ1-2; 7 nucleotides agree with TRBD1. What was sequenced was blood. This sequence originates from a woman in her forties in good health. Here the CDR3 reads CASSQKGPGGLQNYGYTF. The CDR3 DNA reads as TGCGCCAGCAGCCAAAAAGGGCCAGGGGGTCTTCAAAACTATGGCTACACCTTC.